The T cell receptor beta chain described here comes from a study of CD8 T cells in Susac syndrome. Germline trimming cut 4 bases from V and 4 bases from J; bases unmatched to any gene: 7. Germline V gene lookup returns CDR1 SQVTM and CDR2 ANQGSEA. CDR3 length equals 14 residues. Reverse transcription of roughly 0.5 to 1 ug RNA was performed with random hexamers. TCRdb used MiXCR to reprocess the immunoSEQ multiplex PCR reads, holding one entry per CDR3 protein. The table lists more than 150,000 distinct CDR3 sequences, about 96% of them singletons, with 0.095% to 0.15% in the top ten. The origin of this receptor is a human donor with Susac syndrome. The rearrangement links TRBV29-1 to TRBJ2-7, with TRBD1 matching 10 bases. What was sequenced was CD4+ T cells from PBMCs. This CDR3 reads CSVGVRDRGYEQYF. The CDR3 nucleotides are TGCAGCGTTGGGGTCCGGGACAGGGGTTACGAGCAGTACTTC.